These 20 T cell receptor beta chains were sequenced from one sample in a study of blood T cell repertoires in COVID-19. Method: immunoSEQ multiplex PCR; TCRdb's copy keeps in-frame clones and lacks some. The sample includes 170,000 or so clones, approximately 81% seen only once; the top ten take roughly 14%. Sample: peripheral blood. The receptors originated from a man aged 18 to 35 with active or convalescent COVID-19.

This clone was detected only a few times. This chain joins TRBV5-1 and TRBJ2-1; 10 bases agree with TRBD2. Germline lookup yields CDR1 SGHRS and CDR2 YFSETQ. The CDR3 runs 16 residues. J gave up 8 bases and V 4 bases, and 12 bases lay outside the gene matches. The CDR3 here is CASSRSLAGDNDEQFF. CDR3 coding DNA: TGCGCCAGCAGCCGTTCTCTAGCGGGAGATAACGATGAGCAGTTCTTC. The full variable domain, rest sourced from reference TRBV5-1 and TRBJ2-1, is KAGVTQTPRYLIKTRGQQVTLSCSPISGHRSVSWYQQTPGQGLQFLFEYFSETQRNKGNFPGRFSGRQFSNSRSEMNVSTLELGDSALYLCASSRSLAGDNDEQFFGPGTRLTVL.

This clone rates as medium-sized. This chain links TRBV2 with TRBJ2-1, with TRBD1 matching 9 bases. This CDR3 comprises 13 residues. The J segment lost 7 bases and the V segment lost 8 bases, leaving 6 bases of the junction unmatched. CDR1 and CDR2 from the germline V gene are SNHLY and FYNNEI. The CDR3 reads CASQKTGGNEQFF. In DNA, the CDR3 is TGTGCCAGCCAAAAGACAGGGGGGAATGAGCAGTTCTTC.

The chain carries TRBV19 and TRBJ2-3; 14 nucleotides align to TRBD2. Trimming at V came to 6 bases and at J to 7 bases, leaving 12 bases not matched to a gene. The CDR3 contains 17 residues. The germline V gene has CDR1 LNHDA and CDR2 SQIVND (reference sequence). CDR3 region: CASRSNRGLAGAYTQYF. CDR3 bases: TGTGCCAGTAGATCCAACCGGGGACTAGCGGGAGCTTATACGCAGTATTTT. Full variable domain (outside the CDR3, taken from reference TRBV19 and TRBJ2-3): DGGITQSPKYLFRKEGQNVTLSCEQNLNHDAMYWYRQDPGQGLRLIYYSQIVNDFQKGDIAEGYSVSREKKESFPLTVTSAQKNPTAFYLCASRSNRGLAGAYTQYFGPGTRLTVL.

The V call is TRBV7-9, the J call TRBJ2-1; 7 positions match TRBD2. Germline CDR1 is SEHNR and CDR2 is FQNEAQ (reference sequence). V lost 8 bases, J lost 6 bases, and 13 bases stayed unmatched. The CDR3 runs 15 residues. The CDR3 DNA follows: TGTGCCAGCGGAGGGAGGGACGCCCTCGGCAATGAGCAGTTCTTC. It encodes CASGGRDALGNEQFF.

The chain links TRBV21-1 to TRBJ1-3; no DNA check was done on the table's D call, TRBD1. TRBV21-1 is noted as a pseudogene. This CDR3 contains 18 residues. In DNA form, the CDR3 reads TGTGCCAGCAGCAGATGCAGGGGGCCTAACCGGGGAGGAAACACCATATATTTT. Protein product: CASSRCRGPNRGGNTIYF.

V gene TRBV18 combines with J gene TRBJ1-2, with 9 bases that match TRBD1. Germline CDR1 and CDR2: KGHSH and LQKENI. V lost 3 bases, J lost 5 bases, and 19 bases stayed unmatched. The CDR3 has 19 residues. CDR3 in amino acids: CASSPIFYPGQGPYYGYTF. CDR3 bases: TGTGCCAGCTCACCGATATTTTATCCGGGACAGGGTCCCTATTATGGCTACACCTTC.

The gene calls are TRBV6-5 and TRBJ2-7, with TRBD2 matching 9 bases. The V and J ends lost 10 bases and 5 bases, in that order; junction bases with no gene match: 15. Looked up from germline, CDR1 is MNHEY and CDR2 is SVGAGI. This CDR3 contains 15 residues. CDR3 sequence reads: CATSASSGITHEQYF. Written as DNA, the CDR3 is TGTGCCACCTCTGCCTCTAGCGGGATAACCCACGAGCAGTACTTC.

The rearrangement links TRBV4-2 to TRBJ2-1; 7 bases line up with TRBD2. CDR1 and CDR2 (germline): LGHNA, YNFKEQ. CDR3 length equals 14 residues. V was pared by 6 bases and J by 4 bases, with 6 bases of the junction left unmatched. The CDR3, as DNA: TGTGCCAGCAGTCCTAGCGGCTTATACAATGAGCAGTTCTTC. The encoded protein is CASSPSGLYNEQFF.

This chain links TRBV3-1 (or the pseudogene TRBV3-2) with TRBJ2-1; TRBD2 matches at 7 bases. Germline trimming cut 1 base from V and 2 bases from J; bases unmatched to any gene: 2. The CDR3 loop spans 15 amino acids. From germline, CDR1 is LGHDT and CDR2 YNNKEL (reference sequence). The CDR3 loop reads CASSQAAGTYNEQFF. As DNA, the CDR3 is TGTGCCAGCAGCCAAGCAGCGGGAACCTACAATGAGCAGTTCTTC.

This rearrangement joins TRBV11-3 to TRBJ1-1; D not certain. The V and J ends lost 1 base and 1 base respectively, with 7 bases between them. The CDR3 is 14 residues long. Germline CDR1 reads SGHNT; CDR2 reads YENEEA. The CDR3, as DNA: TGTGCCAGCAGCTTAGCTCGGGAGAACACTGAAGCTTTCTTT. Residues: CASSLARENTEAFF.

The gene calls are TRBV5-4 and TRBJ2-5, with D possibly TRBD1 on 6 matching bases. CDR1 is SGHNT, CDR2 YYREEE, per germline (reference sequence). The CDR3 is 12 residues long. Trimming removed 5 bases at V and 1 base at J, with 6 bases between. For the CDR3, the DNA is TGTGCCAGCAGGGACAGCCAAGAGACCCAGTACTTC. It codes for CASRDSQETQYF.

This rearrangement joins TRBV6-5 to TRBJ2-7; D unclear. The CDR3 length is 13 residues. Germline lookup yields CDR1 MNHEY and CDR2 SVGAGI. V gave up 6 bases and J gave up 2 bases, with 11 bases separating them. CDR3 bases: TGTGCCAGCAGCGCGCCGGGTACCTACGAGCAGTACTTC. Translating it yields CASSAPGTYEQYF.

This sequence joins TRBV7-8 and TRBJ2-2; TRBD2 agrees at 10 bases. The V segment lost 6 bases and the J segment 2 bases; nucleotides outside the gene matches: 6. This CDR3 comprises 16 residues. Germline CDR1 and CDR2: SGHVS and FQNEAQ. CDR3 amino acids: CASRRSGGTNTGELFF. The CDR3 DNA follows: TGTGCCAGCAGACGTAGCGGGGGGACCAACACCGGGGAGCTGTTTTTT.

This clone was counted a few times. The chain has TRBV6-5 and TRBJ2-7, with 7 nucleotides matching TRBD1. This CDR3 is 14 amino acids long. The V segment lost 2 bases and the J segment 4 bases; nucleotides outside the gene matches: 5. Germline V gives CDR1 MNHEY, CDR2 SVGAGI. The CDR3, as DNA: TGTGCCAGCAGTTACGTGGGCAGGGGGTACGAGCAGTACTTC. Amino acids: CASSYVGRGYEQYF.

The chain is built from TRBV7-3 and TRBJ2-7; TRBD1 agrees at 7 bases. CDR3 length equals 15 residues. Germline lookup yields CDR1 SGHTA and CDR2 FQGTGA. The V segment lost 1 base and the J segment 6 bases; nucleotides outside the gene matches: 9. Here the CDR3 DNA reads TGTGCCAGCAGCTTAAAAGGAGTAGGGGGCTTCGAGCAGTACTTC. Protein product: CASSLKGVGGFEQYF.

The CDR3 region is CASSLQGMNTEAFF. The CDR3 region has the DNA TGCGCCAGCAGCTTGCAGGGCATGAACACTGAAGCTTTCTTT. This sequence joins TRBV5-1 and TRBJ1-1; a weak D match, TRBD1 (5 bases). Trimming took 1 base from V and 0 from J, leaving 7 bases between them. The CDR3 has 14 residues. Germline V CDR1 and CDR2: SGHRS, YFSETQ. Full variable domain (outside the CDR3, taken from reference TRBV5-1 and TRBJ1-1): KAGVTQTPRYLIKTRGQQVTLSCSPISGHRSVSWYQQTPGQGLQFLFEYFSETQRNKGNFPGRFSGRQFSNSRSEMNVSTLELGDSALYLCASSLQGMNTEAFFGQGTRLTVV.

This sequence joins TRBV6-1 and TRBJ2-3; 9 positions match TRBD2. J gave up 6 bases and V 2 bases, and 6 bases lay outside the gene matches. CDR1 is MNHNS and CDR2 is SASEGT in the germline V gene. The CDR3 covers 15 residues. The CDR3 loop reads CASSELAGSSDTQYF. The CDR3 bases are TGTGCCAGCAGTGAACTAGCGGGATCGTCTGATACGCAGTATTTT.

The chain combines TRBV7-2 with TRBJ2-4, with 8 bases aligning to TRBD2. This CDR3 is built from 16 residues. CDR1 is SGHTA and CDR2 is FQGNSA in the germline V gene. J lost 6 bases, V lost 2 bases, and 9 bases had no gene match. CDR3 protein: CASSLRLGSGGNIQYF. CDR3 nucleotide sequence: TGTGCCAGCAGCTTAAGGTTGGGCAGCGGGGGAAACATTCAGTACTTC.

This chain uses TRBV6-1 with TRBJ1-2; D gene unclear. Germline V lookup: CDR1 MNHNS, CDR2 SASEGT. The CDR3 length is 15 residues. V was trimmed by 0 bases and J by 2 bases, leaving 10 bases between them. The CDR3 reads CASSEAWQKNYGYTF. The CDR3 DNA sequence: TGTGCCAGCAGTGAAGCGTGGCAGAAGAACTATGGCTACACCTTC.

The rearrangement links TRBV28 to TRBJ1-2; the D is unclear. The V end was cut by 6 bases, the J end by 3 bases, with 11 bases between. There are 13 residues in the CDR3. Per the germline V gene, CDR1 is MDHEN and CDR2 is SYDVKM. The CDR3 spells CASSVSTYYGYTF. CDR3 DNA sequence: TGTGCCAGCAGCGTCAGTACCTACTATGGCTACACCTTC.